The TCR beta chain under discussion was sequenced for a study of shared clonotypes between healthy human individuals. Germline-derived CDR1 and CDR2 are LNHDA and SQIVND (reference sequence). This CDR3 contains 15 residues. With 3 bases clipped from V and 3 bases from J, the junction kept 2 bases outside the gene matches. Method: immunoSEQ multiplex PCR; TCRdb's copy keeps in-frame clones and lacks some. Here the sample spans roughly 500,000 clones, 90% to 96% being singletons. The source is a woman aged 25 to 39 in good health. The sequenced material came from naive CD4+ T cells sorted from blood. Documented subset: CD45RA+ positively selected. The genes are TRBV19 and TRBJ1-5; 10 bases align to TRBD1. The CDR3: CASSMGTGVNQPQHF. For the CDR3, the DNA is TGTGCCAGTAGTATGGGGACAGGGGTCAATCAGCCCCAGCATTTT.